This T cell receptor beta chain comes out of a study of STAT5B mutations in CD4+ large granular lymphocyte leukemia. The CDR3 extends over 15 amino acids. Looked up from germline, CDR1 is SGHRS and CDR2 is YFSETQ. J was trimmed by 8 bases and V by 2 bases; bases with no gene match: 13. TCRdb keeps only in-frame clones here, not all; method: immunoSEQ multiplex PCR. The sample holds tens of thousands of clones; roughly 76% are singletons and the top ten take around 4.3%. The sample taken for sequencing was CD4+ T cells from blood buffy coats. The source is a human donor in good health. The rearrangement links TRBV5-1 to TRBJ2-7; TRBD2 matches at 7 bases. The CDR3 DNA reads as TGCGCCAGCAGCTTAGCTGGGGAGGGACGATATAAGCAGTACTTC. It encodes CASSLAGEGRYKQYF.